Listed below are T cell receptor beta chains from one sample, sequenced in a study of vaccination and CD4 T cells after COVID-19. These receptors have no identified antigens. One entry per CDR3 protein results from TCRdb running MiXCR on the PCR reads. The table records about 15,000 distinct CDR3 sequences, 50% to 65% of them present only once. This specimen was CD4+ T cells from blood, cultured in vitro, taken before SARS-CoV-2 vaccination. These receptors were taken from a human donor who had recovered from COVID-19. CDR3s include the opening cysteine and the closing phenylalanine or tryptophan. A D gene is named only where the DNA matches it firmly. Size is omitted from some rows. Given values are once, few, many or a class for expanded clones.

clone_size,d_call,v_call,j_call,cdr3_nt,cdr3_aa
NA,TRBD2,TRBV20-1,TRBJ2-7,TGCAGTGCCGACGAGGCGGGAGGCATCACCGAGCAGTACTTC,CSADEAGGITEQYF
NA,NA,TRBV15,TRBJ1-2,TGTGCCACCAGCGGGGGAGGGTCGAACTATGGCTACACCTTC,CATSGGGSNYGYTF
NA,NA,TRBV6-5,TRBJ1-2,TGTGCCAGCAGTTTAGGTGCTAACTATGGCTACACCTTC,CASSLGANYGYTF
NA,NA,TRBV12-3/TRBV12-4,TRBJ2-2,TGTGCCAGCAGTCCGTACAGGGTTGCCGGGGAGCTGTTTTTT,CASSPYRVAGELFF
NA,NA,TRBV28,TRBJ1-2,TGTGCCAGCAGAACCACCGCTGCTAACTATGGCTACACCTTC,CASRTTAANYGYTF
NA,TRBD2,TRBV7-2,TRBJ2-3,TGTGCCAGCAGCCGTAGCGGGAGGGTAGAAGATACGCAGTATTTT,CASSRSGRVEDTQYF
NA,NA,TRBV10-3,TRBJ2-5,TGTGCCATCAGTGACATTCAGGGTGACCAAGAGACCCAGTACTTC,CAISDIQGDQETQYF
NA,TRBD1,TRBV27,TRBJ2-7,TGTGCCAGCAGGCGGGACAGGGGTTCCTACGAGCAGTACTTC,CASRRDRGSYEQYF
few,TRBD1,TRBV7-2,TRBJ2-7,TGTGCCAGCAGCTTGGGGACAGGATCCGGCGAGCAGTACTTC,CASSLGTGSGEQYF
NA,TRBD2,TRBV12-3/TRBV12-4,TRBJ2-7,TGTGCCAGCAGTTTAATAGCGGGAGGGAGTGGGCAGTACTTC,CASSLIAGGSGQYF
few,TRBD1,TRBV19,TRBJ2-7,TGTGCCAGTAGTACCATCTTACGCCGGACAGGGGGCAAGCAGTACTTC,CASSTILRRTGGKQYF
NA,TRBD2,TRBV20-1,TRBJ2-3,TGCAGTGCTAGTGGACTAGCGAGCACAGATACGCAGTATTTT,CSASGLASTDTQYF
once,TRBD2,TRBV2,TRBJ2-1,TGTGCCAGCAGTGTGAGCGGGATCAGGAATGGTGAGCAGTTCTTC,CASSVSGIRNGEQFF
NA,NA,TRBV7-9,TRBJ2-7,TGTGCCAGTAGGTCCCAACTCGATGCCGAGCAGTACTTC,CASRSQLDAEQYF
NA,NA,TRBV7-9,TRBJ1-1,TGTGCCAGCAGCTTATTCTACAGCCCGAACACTGAAGCTTTCTTT,CASSLFYSPNTEAFF
once,NA,TRBV20-1,TRBJ2-3,TGCAGTGCTGAGGGCGGCACAGATACGCAGTATTTT,CSAEGGTDTQYF
NA,NA,TRBV28,TRBJ1-5,TGTGCCAGCAGTTTAGGGTCCCTAAGGTTTCAGCCCCAGCATTTT,CASSLGSLRFQPQHF
NA,NA,TRBV6-1,TRBJ2-6,TGTGCCAGCAGATCCAGGTCTGGGGCCAACGTCCTGACTTTC,CASRSRSGANVLTF
NA,TRBD1,TRBV10-3,TRBJ1-3,TGTGCCATCAGTACGGGACAGAACGTCGGAAACACCATATATTTT,CAISTGQNVGNTIYF
NA,NA,TRBV2,TRBJ2-7,TGTGCCAGCAGTGAAGCGGGGAGTTCGTACTTC,CASSEAGSSYF
NA,TRBD1,TRBV18,TRBJ2-1,TGTGCCAGCTCACCAAGACAGGGTTCAGGAAACAATGAGCAGTTCTTC,CASSPRQGSGNNEQFF
few,TRBD2,TRBV20-1,TRBJ2-5,TGCAGTGCTAGAGTTTCGAGGCTAGCGGGAGGGCTGGGGGGAGAGACCCAGTACTTC,CSARVSRLAGGLGGETQYF
NA,NA,TRBV28,TRBJ1-2,TGTGCCAGCAGTATAGGGACGGACTATGGCTACACCTTC,CASSIGTDYGYTF
NA,NA,TRBV19,TRBJ1-2,TGTGCCAGTAGTATTGGGCCCTTTAACTATGGCTACACCTTC,CASSIGPFNYGYTF